This T cell receptor beta chain was documented in a study of beta chain features in type 1 diabetes (dated by TCRdb to the late 2010s). Broadly, across the study: Patients and healthy donors did not differ in mean age, gender distribution, total cell number or subset yield. Regulatory and stem cell-like memory subsets were isolated from only 8 patients and roughly eight healthy donors, whereas naive and central memory subsets came from all 28 donors. The study compared the TCRB repertoires of sorted circulating CD4+ T cell subsets in recently diagnosed type 1 diabetes patients with those in matched healthy donors. A total of roughly 110 million sorted cells were examined across all samples, and the number of cells per subset was strongly correlated with RNA yield.

Only a few counts were recorded for this clone. There is no known antigen for this receptor. Base quality data are lacking; no much larger clone is found one base away. The entire isolated RNA was reverse transcribed using the High Capacity cDNA Reverse Transcription Kit, and thus expressed TCRB transcripts were sequenced. Naive, central memory and regulatory T cell samples underwent deep immunoSEQ sequencing, averaging about 3.57 million total reads per sample. Sorted cells were lysed in RLT buffer, and RNA was extracted using DNase-treated RNeasy Micro or Mini kits according to cell number. Each cell subset was processed separately to prevent cross-contamination, with patient and healthy donor samples processed together. The immunoSEQ multiplex PCR was used to amplify TCRB sequences from cDNA, yielding 87-bp fragments that span the CDR3 region. Amplicons were sequenced on the Illumina HiSeq platform. From the authors' description of their analysis: Synthetic template baselines were used to correct PCR bias computationally, reads within Hamming distance 2 were collapsed together, and singletons that could not be merged were discarded. By aligning reads against IMGT, V, D and J genes, CDR3 length, and insertions or deletions at six rearrangement sites were assigned. Clonotype counts were normalized to sorted cell number within each subset before computing true diversity and Gini coefficients with the tcR R package. The overlap coefficient, calculated on TCRB nucleotide sequences, was used to quantify repertoire sharing. Out-of-frame TCRB sequences from naive cells were analyzed to stand in for the pre-selection repertoire. TCRdb took over this immuneACCESS table, retaining in-frame rearrangements with V and J assigned. Such tables are incomplete; in checked studies, under half of the missing clones stem from an unresolved V gene, and the remainder is unexplained. That table gives V, J and clone size, and the DNA gave D and trimming. Present in this sample are more than 250,000 clones, over 12% of which were seen just once. The ten biggest clones cover less than 0.02% of the sample.

The CDR1 and CDR2 encoded by the germline V gene are MGHRA and YSYEKL. Between the V and J ends, shortened by 4 bases and 0 bases respectively, the junction contains 16 bases. The CDR3, from cysteine to phenylalanine, totals 17 residues. The kept DNA is CDR3 alone, 51 bases in frame from the first base. What the research found in general, with its limitations: Type 1 diabetes patients showed a moderate but significant shortening of TCRB CDR3 length in all four CD4+ subsets. Patients with type 1 diabetes made fewer insertions and deleted more nucleotides at VDJ recombination sites, implying thymic rearrangement abnormalities. Because the HLA sub-analyses included only small numbers of individuals, any influence of HLA type on TCRB rearrangement was left unresolved. Because cDNA was sequenced instead of genomic DNA, activated cells with high expression could be over-represented, although the groups did not differ in activation or CD3 levels. Shorter templates might be favored by PCR, yet because patient and control samples were amplified and corrected together, any such skew would affect both groups equally. Naive, central memory and regulatory TCRB repertoires appeared to be more alike among patients than among healthy donors.

From each donor, a single peripheral blood sample of 95 to 150 mL on average was drawn into heparinised tubes. A BD FACSAria II was used to sort naive, central memory, regulatory and stem cell-like memory CD4+ T cells with a panel that included CD45RO, CCR7, CD25, CD127, CD95 and CD27. All sorted populations exceeded 95% purity. PBMCs were separated immediately by Lymphoprep density gradient centrifugation and were stained directly, without being cultured. To minimize batch effects, samples were stained and sorted in pairs, one healthy donor with one patient per experiment. Source material: naive CD4+ T cells from blood. The cell subset or site label on this specimen signifies: true naive CD4+ T cells. Here the chain combines TRBV4-1 and TRBJ2-4; TRBD1 is possibly the D segment (5 matching bases). The origin of this receptor is a man aged 18 to 30 with type 1 diabetes. The DNA sequence is given as TGCGCCAGCAGCCTCGGCGCGACAACAGGAGCCAAAAACATTCAGTACTTC. It specifies CASSLGATTGAKNIQYF.